The 10 T cell receptor beta chains below come from one sample, sequenced in a study of cytotoxic CD8 clonotypes in ibrutinib-treated CLL. Here immunoSEQ multiplex PCR was the method, and the copy in TCRdb shows in-frame clones only, minus some. The data show 270,000 or so clones, roughly three quarters seen once. The specimen was PBMCs, collected at disease progression, from a patient treated with ibrutinib. The receptors here all came from a human donor with chronic lymphocytic leukemia.

The chain couples TRBV5-1 to TRBJ2-5; no reliable D call. Germline CDR1 reads SGHRS; CDR2 reads YFSETQ. Trimming took off 4 bases at V and 5 bases at J, with 12 bases between the two ends. The CDR3 is 13 amino acids. CDR3 in DNA: TGCGCCAGCAGCCCCTTCCCCGCGGAGACCCAGTACTTC. Its protein product is CASSPFPAETQYF.

The chain has TRBV5-1 and TRBJ2-5; either TRBD1 or TRBD2 may supply D (5 bases each). The V and J ends lost 0 bases and 7 bases respectively, with 19 bases between them. The CDR3 contains 16 residues. Germline V gives CDR1 SGHRS, CDR2 YFSETQ. CDR3 sequence reads: CASSLVRVRGKTTQYF. For the CDR3, the DNA is TGCGCCAGCAGCTTGGTGCGGGTTAGGGGTAAGACGACCCAGTACTTC.

CDR3 residues: CASSHYRLGGNSNEQFF. Written as DNA, the CDR3 is TGTGCCAGCAGCCACTATAGACTAGGGGGGAATTCGAATGAGCAGTTCTTC. The chain uses TRBV5-6 and TRBJ2-1; either TRBD1 or TRBD2 may fit D (6 bases each). V lost 4 bases and J lost 7, with 24 bases in between. This CDR3 is 17 amino acids long. The germline V gene has CDR1 SGHDT and CDR2 YYEEEE. The whole variable domain, remainder taken from reference TRBV5-6 and TRBJ2-1, is DAGVTQSPTHLIKTRGQQVTLRCSPKSGHDTVSWYQQALGQGPQFIFQYYEEEERQRGNFPDRFSGHQFPNYSSELNVNALLLGDSALYLCASSHYRLGGNSNEQFFGPGTRLTVL.

Remarks on this clone: The sample carries other DNA sequences with the same CDR3. The chain links TRBV11-2 to TRBJ2-7; D possibly corresponds to TRBD2 (6 bases). The ends were cut back, 6 bases at V and 3 bases at J, with 9 bases in the middle. Germline V gene data show CDR1 as SGHAT and CDR2 as FQNNGV. The CDR3 sequence is 12 residues long. CDR3 DNA sequence: TGTGCCAGCAGTTCCGGGAGCTACGAGCAGTACTTC. It is translated as CASSSGSYEQYF.

The genes are TRBV4-1 and TRBJ2-7, with 12 bases aligning to TRBD1. The CDR3 contains 20 residues. V trimming: 4 bases; J trimming: 6 bases; junction bases outside the gene matches: 22. Germline V gene sequence: CDR1 MGHRA, CDR2 YSYEKL. The chain's CDR3 is CASSLLMGTGGSGNTFEQYF. The CDR3 DNA reads as TGCGCCAGCAGCCTCCTGATGGGGACAGGGGGCTCAGGGAACACCTTCGAGCAGTACTTC.

The J gene is TRBJ1-1, the V gene TRBV7-9; the D is unclear. CDR3 length equals 14 residues. Germline loops: CDR1 SEHNR, CDR2 FQNEAQ (reference sequence). The V and J ends lost 4 bases and 3 bases respectively, with 12 bases between them. The CDR3 DNA reads as TGTGCCAGCAGCTCCAGGTCACCGGACACTGAAGCTTTCTTT. Protein sequence: CASSSRSPDTEAFF.

This sequence joins TRBV6-5 and TRBJ2-1; the D gene is possibly TRBD2 (5 bases). This CDR3 has 14 residues. Trimming left V 2 bases short and J 6 bases short, with 11 bases between. CDR1 and CDR2 (germline): MNHEY, SVGAGI. The CDR3 sequence: CASSYLGRGNEQFF. CDR3 sequence (DNA): TGTGCCAGCAGTTACCTGGGTCGGGGCAATGAGCAGTTCTTC.

The chain joins TRBV11-2 to TRBJ1-2; a weak D match, TRBD1 (5 bases). Germline CDR1 and CDR2: SGHAT and FQNNGV. Trimming removed 5 bases from V and 6 bases from J, with 10 bases in between. The CDR3 runs to 12 residues. CDR3 in DNA: TGTGCCAGCAGCCCTCGGGGGGATGGCTACACCTTC. It specifies CASSPRGDGYTF.

The V call is TRBV10-3, the J call TRBJ2-1; 11 bases are a match to TRBD2. The J segment lost 5 bases and the V segment lost 3 bases, leaving 9 bases of the junction unmatched. CDR1 and CDR2 from the germline V gene are ENHRY and SYGVKD. CDR3 length: 17 residues. The CDR3 sequence: CAISDLAGGFRDNEQFF. The CDR3 nucleotides read TGTGCCATCAGTGATTTAGCGGGAGGGTTCCGGGACAATGAGCAGTTCTTC.

V gene TRBV4-1 combines with J gene TRBJ2-2; 7 bases agree with TRBD2. The CDR3 runs 16 residues. In germline, CDR1 is MGHRA, CDR2 YSYEKL. V lost 0 bases and J lost 2; bases outside the gene matches: 3. The CDR3 coding sequence is TGCGCCAGCAGCCAAGACCTAGCGGAAAACACCGGGGAGCTGTTTTTT. This encodes CASSQDLAENTGELFF.